The source of this T cell receptor beta chain is a study of CD8 T cells in ankylosing spondylitis. CDR1 and CDR2 from the germline V gene are SGDLS and YYNGEE. CDR3 length: 15 residues. Trimming pared 0 bases from V and 7 bases from J, leaving 13 bases between. TCRdb recomputed calls from the 5' RACE reads with MiXCR, one row per CDR3 protein. This table has about 25,000 distinct CDR3 sequences, just over 2.5% appearing once. This clonotype was recorded many times. The sample consisted of blood, either unsorted or a sorted T cell fraction (not recorded which). This chain joins TRBV9 and TRBJ1-4; D might be TRBD1 (6 bases). This clonotype was obtained from a female donor with ankylosing spondylitis or in good health (not recorded which). CDR3: CASSVGPGASEKLFF. CDR3 nucleotide sequence: TGTGCCAGCAGCGTAGGGCCAGGGGCGAGTGAAAAACTGTTTTTT.